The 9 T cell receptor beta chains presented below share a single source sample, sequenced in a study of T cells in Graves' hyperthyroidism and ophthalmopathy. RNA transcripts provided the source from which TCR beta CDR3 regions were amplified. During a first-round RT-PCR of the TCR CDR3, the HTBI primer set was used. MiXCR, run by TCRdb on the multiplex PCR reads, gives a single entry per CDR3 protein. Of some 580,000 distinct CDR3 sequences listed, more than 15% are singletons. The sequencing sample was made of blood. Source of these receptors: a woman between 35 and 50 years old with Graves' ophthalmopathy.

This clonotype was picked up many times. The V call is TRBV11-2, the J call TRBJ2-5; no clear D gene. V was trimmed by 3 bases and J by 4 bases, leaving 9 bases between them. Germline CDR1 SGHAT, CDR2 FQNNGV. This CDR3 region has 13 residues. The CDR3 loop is CASSFAVPETQYF. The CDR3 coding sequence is TGTGCCAGCAGCTTCGCGGTACCAGAGACCCAGTACTTC.

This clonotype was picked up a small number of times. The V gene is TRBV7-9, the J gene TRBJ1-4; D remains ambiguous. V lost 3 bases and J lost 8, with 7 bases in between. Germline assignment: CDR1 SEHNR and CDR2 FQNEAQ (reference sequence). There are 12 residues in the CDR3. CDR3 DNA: TGTGCCAGCAGCTTTGGCAGCGAAAAACTGTTTTTT. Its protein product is CASSFGSEKLFF. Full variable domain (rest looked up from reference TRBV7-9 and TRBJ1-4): DTGVSQNPRHKITKRGQNVTFRCDPISEHNRLYWYRQTLGQGPEFLTYFQNEAQLEKSRLLSDRFSAERPKGSFSTLEIQRTEQGDSAMYLCASSFGSEKLFFGSGTQLSVL.

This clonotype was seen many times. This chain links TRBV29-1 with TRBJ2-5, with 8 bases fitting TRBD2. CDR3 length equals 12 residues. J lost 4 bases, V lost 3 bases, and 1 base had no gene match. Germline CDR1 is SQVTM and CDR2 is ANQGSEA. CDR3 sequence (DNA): TGCAGCGTTGACCTAGCGGGAGAGACCCAGTACTTC. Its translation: CSVDLAGETQYF.

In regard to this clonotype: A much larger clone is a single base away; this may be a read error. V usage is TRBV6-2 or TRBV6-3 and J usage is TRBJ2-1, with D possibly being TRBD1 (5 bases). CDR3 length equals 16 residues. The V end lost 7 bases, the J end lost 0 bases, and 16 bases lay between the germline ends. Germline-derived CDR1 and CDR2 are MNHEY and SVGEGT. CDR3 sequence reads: CASILGPLSSYNEQFF. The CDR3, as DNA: TGTGCCAGCATCCTGGGGCCGCTGAGCTCCTACAATGAGCAGTTCTTC.

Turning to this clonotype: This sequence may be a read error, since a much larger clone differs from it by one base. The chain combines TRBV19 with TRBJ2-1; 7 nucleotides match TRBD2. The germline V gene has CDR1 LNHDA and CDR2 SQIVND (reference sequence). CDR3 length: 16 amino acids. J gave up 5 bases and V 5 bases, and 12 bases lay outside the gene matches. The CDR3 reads CASSPGGAGSHNEQFF. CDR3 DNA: TGTGCCAGTAGTCCCGGGGGAGCGGGGAGTCACAATGAGCAGTTCTTC. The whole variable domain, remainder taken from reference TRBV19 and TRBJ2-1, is DGGITQSPKYLFRKEGQNVTLSCEQNLNHDAMYWYRQDPGQGLRLIYYSQIVNDFQKGDIAEGYSVSREKKESFPLTVTSAQKNPTAFYLCASSPGGAGSHNEQFFGPGTRLTVL.

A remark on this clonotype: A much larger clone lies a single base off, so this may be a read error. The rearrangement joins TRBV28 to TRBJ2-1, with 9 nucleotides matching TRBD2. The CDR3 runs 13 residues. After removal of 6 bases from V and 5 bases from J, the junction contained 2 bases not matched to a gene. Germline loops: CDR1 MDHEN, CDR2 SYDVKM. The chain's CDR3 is CASRASGNNEQFF. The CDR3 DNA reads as TGTGCCAGCAGGGCTAGCGGGAACAATGAGCAGTTCTTC.

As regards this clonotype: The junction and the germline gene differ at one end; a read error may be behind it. CDR3 nucleotides: TGTGCCAGCAGCGAAACCTCAGGGTTGGGCCAGCCCCAGGATTTT. Amino acids: CASSETSGLGQPQDF. The chain uses TRBV27 and TRBJ1-5; a weak D match, TRBD1 (5 bases). Germline values: CDR1 MNHEY, CDR2 SMNVEV (reference sequence). CDR3 size: 15 residues.

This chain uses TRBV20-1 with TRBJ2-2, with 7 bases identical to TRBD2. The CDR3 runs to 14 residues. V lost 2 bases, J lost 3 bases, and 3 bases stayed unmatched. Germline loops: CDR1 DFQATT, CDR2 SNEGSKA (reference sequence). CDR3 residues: CSARKLADTGELFF. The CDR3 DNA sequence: TGCAGTGCTAGAAAGCTAGCGGACACCGGGGAGCTGTTTTTT.

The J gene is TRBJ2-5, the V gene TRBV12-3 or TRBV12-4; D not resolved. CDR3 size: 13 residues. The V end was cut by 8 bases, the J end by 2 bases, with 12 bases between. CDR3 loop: CASSLESQETQYF. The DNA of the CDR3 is TGTGCCAGCTCCCTGGAAAGTCAAGAGACCCAGTACTTC.